This T cell receptor beta chain was obtained from a study of T cells in Graves' hyperthyroidism and ophthalmopathy. Study at large: Peripheral blood was secured at the point of initial diagnosis, before any treatment.

Patients with uncontrolled infections, other autoimmune diseases, pregnancy or lactation were excluded. CDR3 length equals 14 residues. The V gene's germline CDR1 is DFQATT and CDR2 SNEGSKA (reference sequence). Trimming shortened V by 6 bases and J by 8 bases, and 20 bases separated the two germline ends. From RNA transcripts, TCR beta CDR3 regions were amplified. The TCR CDR3 first-round RT-PCR relied on the HTBI primer set. MiXCR was run by TCRdb on the multiplex PCR reads, yielding one entry per CDR3 protein. The sample carries about 360,000 distinct CDR3 sequences, under 20% recorded once. The TCR sequence derives from a woman aged 18-35 years with Graves' hyperthyroidism. The source material was blood. The V gene is TRBV20-1, the J gene TRBJ2-1; tentatively, D is TRBD1 or TRBD2 (6 bases each). CDR3 in amino acids: CSASDLGGRDEQFF. The CDR3 nucleotides read TGCAGTGCCTCGGATCTGGGGGGCAGGGATGAGCAGTTCTTC.